A single T cell receptor beta chain is shown here with its context. This sample is part of a study of PD-L1 blockade in urothelial cancer. Across the whole study: Blood drawn 3 weeks (second dose) and 6 weeks after treatment start was analyzed.

TCRdb's table, derived via immunoSEQ multiplex PCR, lists solely in-frame clones and lacks some. This sample has some 120,000 clones, with about 82% found just once. The CDR3 contains 15 residues. V was clipped by 3 bases and J by 7 bases, with 16 bases between them. CDR1 is LNHDA, CDR2 SQIVND, per germline (reference sequence). Time point defined: peripheral blood 6 weeks after treatment start. The sample in question was PBMCs, obtained around atezolizumab (anti-PD-L1) treatment. This sequence originates from a man over 45 with urothelial cancer. The chain combines TRBV19 with TRBJ2-1; a possible D gene is TRBD1 (6 bases). CDR3 DNA sequence: TGTGCCAGTAGTATCCCCGGACAGCGGAGGAATGAGCAGTTCTTC. Protein sequence: CASSIPGQRRNEQFF.